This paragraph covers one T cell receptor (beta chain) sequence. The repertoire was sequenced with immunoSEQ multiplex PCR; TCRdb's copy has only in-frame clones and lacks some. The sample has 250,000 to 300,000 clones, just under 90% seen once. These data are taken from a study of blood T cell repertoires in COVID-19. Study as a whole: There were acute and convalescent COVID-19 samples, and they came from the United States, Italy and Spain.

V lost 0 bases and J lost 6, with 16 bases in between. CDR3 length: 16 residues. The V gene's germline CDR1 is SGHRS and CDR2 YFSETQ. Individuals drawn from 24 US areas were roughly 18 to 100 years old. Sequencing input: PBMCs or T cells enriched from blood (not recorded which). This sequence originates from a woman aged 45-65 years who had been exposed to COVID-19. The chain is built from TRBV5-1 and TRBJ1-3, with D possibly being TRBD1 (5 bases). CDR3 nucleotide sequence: TGCGCCAGCAGCTTGGGGTCAGGGTTTGCCAAAAACACCATATATTTT. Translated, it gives CASSLGSGFAKNTIYF. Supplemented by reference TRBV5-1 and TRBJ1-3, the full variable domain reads KAGVTQTPRYLIKTRGQQVTLSCSPISGHRSVSWYQQTPGQGLQFLFEYFSETQRNKGNFPGRFSGRQFSNSRSEMNVSTLELGDSALYLCASSLGSGFAKNTIYFGEGSWLTVV.